This TCR beta chain was captured in a study of blood T cell repertoires in COVID-19. Study-wide background: The study drew acute and convalescent COVID-19 samples from the United States, Italy and Spain. PBMCs, B-cell-depleted T cells, or T cells provided the cDNA or gDNA that made up the material.

Per the study methods: Estimates of nucleated cell counts were drawn from the amplification of reference gene primers. Measured with immunoSEQ multiplex PCR; TCRdb has only the in-frame clones, and not every one. V, J and clone size are those of that table, while D and trimming were read from the DNA. The top ten hold more than 1.5% of the sample, which has some 100,000 clones, around 90% seen once. V lost 2 bases, J lost 0 bases, and 17 bases lay in between. The germline CDR1 and CDR2 sequences are SGHNT and YYREEE (reference sequence). The CDR3 is 17 residues long. This rearrangement joins TRBV5-4 to TRBJ1-2, with D tentatively TRBD1 (5 bases). This TCR derives from a human donor with active COVID-19. The donor label of this sample is uncertain. The sample comprised peripheral blood. The CDR3 loop reads CASSLNSDSTSNYGYTF. CDR3 nucleotide sequence: TGTGCCAGCAGCTTAAACTCAGACAGTACTTCTAACTATGGCTACACCTTC.